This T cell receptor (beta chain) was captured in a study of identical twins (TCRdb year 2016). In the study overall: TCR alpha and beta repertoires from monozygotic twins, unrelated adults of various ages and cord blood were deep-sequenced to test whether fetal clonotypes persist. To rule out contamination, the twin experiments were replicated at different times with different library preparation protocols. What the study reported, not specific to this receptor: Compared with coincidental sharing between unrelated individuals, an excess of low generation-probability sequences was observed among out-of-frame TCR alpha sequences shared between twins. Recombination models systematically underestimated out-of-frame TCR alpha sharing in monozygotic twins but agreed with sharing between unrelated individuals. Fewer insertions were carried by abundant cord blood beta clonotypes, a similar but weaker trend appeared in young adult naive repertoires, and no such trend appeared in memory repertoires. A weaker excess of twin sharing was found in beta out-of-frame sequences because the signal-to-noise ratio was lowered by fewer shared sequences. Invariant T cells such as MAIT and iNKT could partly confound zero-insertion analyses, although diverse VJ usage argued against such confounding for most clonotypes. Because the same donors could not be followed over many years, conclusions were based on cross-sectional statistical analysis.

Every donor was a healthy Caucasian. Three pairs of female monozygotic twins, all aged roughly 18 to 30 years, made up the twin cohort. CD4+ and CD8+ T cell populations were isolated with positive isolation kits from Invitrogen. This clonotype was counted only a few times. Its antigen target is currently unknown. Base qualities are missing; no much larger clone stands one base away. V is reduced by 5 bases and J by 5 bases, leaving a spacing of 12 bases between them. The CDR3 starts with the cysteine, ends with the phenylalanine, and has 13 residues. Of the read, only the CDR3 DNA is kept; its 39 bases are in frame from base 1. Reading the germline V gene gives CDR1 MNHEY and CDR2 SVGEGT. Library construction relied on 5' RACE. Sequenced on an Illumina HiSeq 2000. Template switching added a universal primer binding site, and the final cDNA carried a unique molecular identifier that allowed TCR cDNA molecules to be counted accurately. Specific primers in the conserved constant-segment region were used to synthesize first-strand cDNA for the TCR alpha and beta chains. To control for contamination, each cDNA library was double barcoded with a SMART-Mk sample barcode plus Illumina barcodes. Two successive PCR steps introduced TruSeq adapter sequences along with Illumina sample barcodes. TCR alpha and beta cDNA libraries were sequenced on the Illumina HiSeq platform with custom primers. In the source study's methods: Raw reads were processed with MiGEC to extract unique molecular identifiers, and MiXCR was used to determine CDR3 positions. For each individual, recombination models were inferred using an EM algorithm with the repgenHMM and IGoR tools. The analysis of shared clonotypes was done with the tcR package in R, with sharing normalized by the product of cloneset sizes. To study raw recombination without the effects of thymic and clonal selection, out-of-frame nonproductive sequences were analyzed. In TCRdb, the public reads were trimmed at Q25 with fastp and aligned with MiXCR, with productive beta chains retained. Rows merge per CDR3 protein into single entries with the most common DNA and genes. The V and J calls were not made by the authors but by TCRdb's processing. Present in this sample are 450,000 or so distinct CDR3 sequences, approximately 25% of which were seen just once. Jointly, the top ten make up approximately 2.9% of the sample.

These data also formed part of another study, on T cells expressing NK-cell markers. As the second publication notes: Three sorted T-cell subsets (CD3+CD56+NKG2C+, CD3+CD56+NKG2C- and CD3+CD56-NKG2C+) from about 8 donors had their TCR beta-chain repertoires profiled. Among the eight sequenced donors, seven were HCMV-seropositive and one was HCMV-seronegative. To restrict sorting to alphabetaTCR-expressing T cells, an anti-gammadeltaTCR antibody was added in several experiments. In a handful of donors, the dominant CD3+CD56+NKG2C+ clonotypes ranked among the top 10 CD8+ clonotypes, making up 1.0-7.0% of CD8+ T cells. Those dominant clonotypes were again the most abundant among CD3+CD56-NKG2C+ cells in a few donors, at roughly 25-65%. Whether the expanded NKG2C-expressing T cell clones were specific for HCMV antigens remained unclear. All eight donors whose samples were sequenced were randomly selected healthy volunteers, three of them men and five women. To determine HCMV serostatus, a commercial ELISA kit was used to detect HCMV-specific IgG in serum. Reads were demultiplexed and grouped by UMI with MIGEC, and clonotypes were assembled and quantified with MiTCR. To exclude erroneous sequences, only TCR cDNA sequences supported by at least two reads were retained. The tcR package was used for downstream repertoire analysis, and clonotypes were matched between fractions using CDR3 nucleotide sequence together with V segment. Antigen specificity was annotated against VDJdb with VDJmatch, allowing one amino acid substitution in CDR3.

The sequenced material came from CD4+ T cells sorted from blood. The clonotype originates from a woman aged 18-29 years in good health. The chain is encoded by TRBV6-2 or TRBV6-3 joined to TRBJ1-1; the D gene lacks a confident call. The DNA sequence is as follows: TGTGCCAGCAGTCTACTGCAGGATACTGAAGCTTTCTTT. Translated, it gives CASSLLQDTEAFF.